One and the same sample provided the 4 T cell receptor beta chains below, sequenced in a study of OX40 agonist ivuxolimab in advanced cancers. The table came from immunoSEQ multiplex PCR; TCRdb's copy has only in-frame clones and leaves some out. The sample carries more than 80,000 clones, roughly nine tenths recorded once. Here the sequenced sample was CD4+ or CD8+ T cells sorted from blood, taken in a trial of the OX40 agonist ivuxolimab. Receptors were obtained from an adult with an advanced solid tumor such as melanoma, head and neck, liver or kidney cancer.

This chain connects TRBV2 to TRBJ1-5; no firm D call. Germline lookup yields CDR1 SNHLY and CDR2 FYNNEI. The CDR3 totals 13 residues. V lost 7 bases to trimming and J lost 0 bases, with 7 bases between them. DNA of the CDR3: TGTGCCAGCAATGATTATAGCAATCAGCCCCAGCATTTT. Its protein is CASNDYSNQPQHF.

The chain joins TRBV7-8 to TRBJ2-7; TRBD2 is a possible D gene (6 bases). Trimming took 6 bases from V and 4 from J, leaving 16 bases between them. The germline V gene encodes CDR1 SGHVS and CDR2 FQNEAQ. The CDR3 is 14 amino acids. CDR3 in DNA: TGTGCCAGCAGACCGGGACTGGGTTTATACGAGCAGTACTTC. Translating gives CASRPGLGLYEQYF.

This clone came up a few times. The V and J genes are TRBV6-6 and TRBJ1-3; D not resolved. Germline values: CDR1 MNHNY, CDR2 SVGAGI (reference sequence). The CDR3 runs 16 residues. V was cut by 0 bases and J by 1 base, with 10 bases left in between. This chain's CDR3 is CASSYSVTGSGNTIYF. The CDR3 nucleotides are TGTGCCAGCAGTTACTCAGTGACCGGGTCTGGAAACACCATATATTTT.

The chain has TRBV10-3 and TRBJ1-2; D may be TRBD1 (6 bases). V gave up 6 bases and J gave up 1 base, with 12 bases separating them. This CDR3 is 14 amino acids long. Germline assignment: CDR1 ENHRY and CDR2 SYGVKD. The CDR3 DNA reads TGTGCCATCAGCCAAGGGGGTCGTAACTATGGCTACACCTTC. This encodes CAISQGGRNYGYTF.